Below are 17 T cell receptor beta chains sequenced from a single sample in a study of CD8 T cells in Susac syndrome. Reverse transcription of roughly 0.5 to 1 ug RNA was carried out with random hexamers. TCRdb itself ran the immunoSEQ multiplex PCR reads through MiXCR, one entry per CDR3 protein. The data hold about 240,000 distinct CDR3 sequences, with 90% to 96% observed a single time. The sample taken for sequencing was CD4+ T cells from PBMCs. The receptors here all came from a human donor with Susac syndrome.

This CDR3 reads CASSQRTGNTYEQYF. The CDR3 DNA reads TGTGCCAGCTCACAAAGGACAGGGAATACCTACGAGCAGTACTTC. V gene TRBV18 combines with J gene TRBJ2-7; 8 positions match TRBD1. CDR1 is KGHSH and CDR2 is LQKENI in the germline V gene. V shed 4 bases, J shed 2 bases, and the junction held 7 bases outside the gene matches. CDR3 size: 15 residues.

This chain uses TRBV12-3 or TRBV12-4 with TRBJ1-2; D perhaps matches TRBD1 (5 bases). The CDR3 has 12 residues. Trimming took off 5 bases at V and 8 bases at J, with 12 bases between the two ends. In DNA form, the CDR3 reads TGTGCCAGCAGTGTCAGGGCCCGGGGCTACACCTTC. This encodes CASSVRARGYTF.

The V call is TRBV20-1, the J call TRBJ1-3, with TRBD1 matching 7 bases. CDR3 length: 14 amino acids. Germline-derived CDR1 and CDR2 are DFQATT and SNEGSKA (reference sequence). V trimming: 5 bases; J trimming: 7 bases; junction bases outside the gene matches: 11. Here the CDR3 reads CSAWDSLPGNTIYF. CDR3 nucleotide sequence: TGCAGTGCTTGGGACAGCTTACCAGGGAACACCATATATTTT.

The V call is TRBV5-4, the J call TRBJ2-2, with 10 bases identical to TRBD2. J lost 4 bases, V lost 0 bases, and 15 bases had no gene match. The CDR3 runs to 20 residues. CDR1 and CDR2 (germline): SGHNT, YYREEE (reference sequence). CDR3 in DNA: TGTGCCAGCAGCTTGGGTTTCCTAGCGGGAGCATTGGGAGGCACCGGGGAGCTGTTTTTT. Amino acid sequence: CASSLGFLAGALGGTGELFF. The full variable domain, rest sourced from reference TRBV5-4 and TRBJ2-2, is ETGVTQSPTHLIKTRGQQVTLRCSSQSGHNTVSWYQQALGQGPQFIFQYYREEENGRGNFPPRFSGLQFPNYSSELNVNALELDDSALYLCASSLGFLAGALGGTGELFFGEGSRLTVL.

The genes are TRBV30 and TRBJ1-1; maybe TRBD1 (5 bases). The CDR3 has 14 residues. Germline V lookup: CDR1 GTSNPN, CDR2 SVGIG (reference sequence). V was trimmed by 7 bases and J by 1 base, leaving 16 bases between them. In DNA form, the CDR3 reads TGTGCCTACCTCCCCCTCAGGGAGAACACTGAAGCTTTCTTT. This sequence encodes CAYLPLRENTEAFF.

This clonotype was observed a few times. This chain joins TRBV11-2 and TRBJ1-1; D perhaps matches TRBD1 (6 bases). The germline CDR1 and CDR2 sequences are SGHAT and FQNNGV. This CDR3 contains 12 residues. V dropped 0 bases and J dropped 7 bases, with 6 bases sitting between them. The DNA of the CDR3 is TGTGCCAGCAGCTTAGAACAGGGTGAAGCTTTCTTT. Protein: CASSLEQGEAFF.

The chain's CDR3 is CASSQDRKVLNYGYTF. In DNA, the CDR3 is TGTGCCAGCAGCCAAGATCGTAAAGTCCTTAACTATGGCTACACCTTC. This chain joins TRBV4-2 and TRBJ1-2; D remains ambiguous. Germline V gene lookup returns CDR1 LGHNA and CDR2 YNFKEQ. The CDR3 length is 16 residues. The germline V and J ends were trimmed by 0 bases and 1 base, with 12 bases remaining between them.

This chain links TRBV6-5 with TRBJ2-5, with D hard to call. V was trimmed by 8 bases and J by 5 bases, leaving 6 bases between them. Germline assignment: CDR1 MNHEY and CDR2 SVGAGI. The CDR3 contains 10 residues. CDR3: CASGWETQYF. DNA for the CDR3: TGTGCCAGCGGATGGGAGACCCAGTACTTC.

The rearrangement joins TRBV14 to TRBJ2-3; D gene uncertain. This CDR3 has 14 residues. Germline CDR1 is SGHDN and CDR2 is FVKESK. V lost 3 bases to trimming and J lost 3 bases, with 10 bases between them. CDR3 nucleotides: TGTGCCAGCAGCCAGACAATGTGGACAGATACGCAGTATTTT. Amino acid sequence: CASSQTMWTDTQYF.

The J gene is TRBJ1-2, the V gene TRBV12-3 or TRBV12-4; D not resolved. The CDR3 loop spans 14 amino acids. Trimming left V 1 base short and J 0 bases short, with 6 bases between. This CDR3 is CASSLGEPNYGYTF. The DNA for the CDR3 is TGTGCCAGCAGTTTAGGGGAACCTAACTATGGCTACACCTTC.

This clonotype was detected only a few times. The chain employs TRBV20-1 and TRBJ2-5; the D is unclear. V lost 3 bases, J lost 0 bases, and 5 bases lay in between. The CDR3 is 12 amino acids. Germline V CDR1 and CDR2: DFQATT, SNEGSKA (reference sequence). CDR3 residues: CSASGNQETQYF. Here the CDR3 DNA reads TGCAGTGCTAGTGGGAACCAAGAGACCCAGTACTTC.

V gene TRBV15 combines with J gene TRBJ1-5; D is perhaps TRBD1 (6 bases). CDR3 length equals 13 residues. V was pared by 9 bases and J by 4 bases, with 13 bases between. The germline CDR1 and CDR2 sequences are LNHNV and YYDKDF (reference sequence). The CDR3 protein is CATKGGENQPQHF. The DNA of the CDR3 is TGTGCCACGAAAGGGGGGGAGAATCAGCCCCAGCATTTT.

The rearrangement uses TRBV20-1 and TRBJ2-7, with TRBD2 matching over 8 bases. Germline loops: CDR1 DFQATT, CDR2 SNEGSKA (reference sequence). The CDR3 length is 15 residues. Trimming removed 3 bases from V and 3 bases from J; junction bases left unmatched: 10. In nucleotides, the CDR3 is TGCAGTGCTAGTGCCCCGGGACTAGAGATCTACGAGCAGTACTTC. As protein: CSASAPGLEIYEQYF.

The chain links TRBV7-9 to TRBJ2-5; 15 nucleotides match TRBD2. The length of the CDR3 is 19 residues. J was trimmed by 4 bases and V by 5 bases; bases with no gene match: 14. The V gene's germline CDR1 is SEHNR and CDR2 FQNEAQ (reference sequence). DNA for the CDR3: TGTGCCAGCAGCCCTCGCGAAGGGACTAGCGGGAGGCCAACAGAGACCCAGTACTTC. It encodes CASSPREGTSGRPTETQYF.

The chain uses TRBV6-2 or TRBV6-3 and TRBJ2-7; D uncertain. This CDR3 is 11 amino acids long. V was trimmed by 10 bases and J by 5 bases, leaving 12 bases between them. CDR1 is MNHEY and CDR2 is SVGEGT in the germline V gene. The chain's CDR3 is CATGWVHEQYF. The DNA for the CDR3 is TGTGCCACCGGGTGGGTCCACGAGCAGTACTTC.

Written as DNA, the CDR3 is TGCAGCGTTGGGGGGACTCCGAGTTCTGGCACAGATACGCAGTATTTT. This sequence encodes CSVGGTPSSGTDTQYF. The chain links TRBV29-1 to TRBJ2-3; weak D call: TRBD2 (6 bases). V lost 4 bases and J lost 1, with 18 bases in between. Germline loops: CDR1 SQVTM, CDR2 ANQGSEA. The length of the CDR3 is 16 residues.

CDR3 sequence (DNA): TGTGCCAGCTCCCCGGGACAGACAGTTTGGTATGGCTACACCTTC. Protein product: CASSPGQTVWYGYTF. This chain links TRBV27 with TRBJ1-2; 7 positions match TRBD1. V was pared by 8 bases and J by 5 bases, with 14 bases of the junction left unmatched. Germline lookup yields CDR1 MNHEY and CDR2 SMNVEV (reference sequence). The CDR3 totals 15 residues.